This is a list of T cell receptor beta chains from one sample in a study of blood T cell repertoires in COVID-19. Assay used: immunoSEQ multiplex PCR; TCRdb lists only in-frame clones, some missing. The sample includes approximately 140,000 clones, 80% to 90% of them seen just once. The sequenced sample consisted of peripheral blood. These receptor sequences come from a man younger than 35 with COVID-19, enrolled during active disease. CDR3s include the opening cysteine and the closing phenylalanine or tryptophan. The D gene is left open where the match is weak. Clone size is shown for a subset of rows, as once, few, many or a class of expanded clone.

TRBV7-8,.,TRBD2,TRBJ2-3,CASSRGGLADTDTQYF,TGTGCCAGCAGCCGAGGCGGACTAGCGGACACAGATACGCAGTATTTT
TRBV18,.,.,TRBJ1-2,CASSPRAGENGYTF,TGTGCCAGCTCACCCAGGGCGGGGGAAAATGGCTACACCTTC
TRBV5-1,once,TRBD1,TRBJ1-6,CASSPTGRVSPLHF,TGCGCCAGCAGCCCGACAGGGCGGGTTTCACCCCTCCACTTT
TRBV28,.,.,TRBJ2-7,CASVSPSGVPGEQYF,TGTGCCAGCGTCTCCCCCTCCGGGGTTCCGGGAGAGCAGTACTTC
TRBV28,.,TRBD1,TRBJ2-3,CASRRYLTGNHTQYF,TGTGCCAGCAGACGCTACCTGACAGGGAACCATACGCAGTATTTT
TRBV9,.,TRBD2,TRBJ2-3,CASSNPTSGRLTDTQYF,TGTGCCAGCAGCAACCCTACTAGCGGGAGGTTGACAGATACGCAGTATTTT
TRBV9,once,TRBD2,TRBJ2-7,CASSVGIGLAGRGYEQYF,TGTGCCAGCAGCGTAGGTATTGGACTAGCGGGAAGAGGGTACGAGCAGTACTTC
TRBV4-1,.,TRBD2,TRBJ2-1,CASSQGGAAGGRGNEQFF,TGCGCCAGCAGCCAAGGGGGGGCCGCGGGCGGGAGGGGCAATGAGCAGTTCTTC
TRBV7-6,.,TRBD2,TRBJ2-1,CASSSNRLAGVGEQFF,TGTGCCAGCAGCTCTAATCGACTAGCGGGAGTTGGTGAGCAGTTCTTC
TRBV7-8,.,TRBD1,TRBJ1-2,CASTSRPGQGLRGGYTF,TGTGCCAGCACCTCGCGACCGGGACAGGGGTTGAGGGGTGGCTACACCTTC
TRBV19,.,.,TRBJ2-7,CASSITAGVEQYF,TGTGCCAGTAGTATCACGGCAGGGGTAGAGCAGTACTTC
TRBV7-9,.,TRBD1,TRBJ2-3,CASSLPETGGITDTQYF,TGTGCCAGCAGCCTCCCCGAGACAGGGGGGATCACAGATACGCAGTATTTT
TRBV11-2,.,TRBD1,TRBJ1-2,CASSLSDRGNYGYTF,TGTGCCAGCAGCTTATCCGACAGGGGGAACTATGGCTACACCTTC
TRBV5-8,.,TRBD2,TRBJ2-7,CASSLVRAPGGEQYF,TGTGCCAGCAGCTTGGTCCGGGCCCCGGGAGGAGAGCAGTACTTC
TRBV20-1,.,.,TRBJ1-5,CSASTPSRSQPQHF,TGCAGTGCTAGTACCCCCTCCCGCAGTCAGCCCCAGCATTTT
TRBV29-1,.,TRBD1,TRBJ2-7,CSVVLGTDTYEQYF,TGCAGCGTTGTCCTAGGGACAGACACTTACGAGCAGTACTTC
TRBV2,.,.,TRBJ2-3,CASSAGETSGDTQYF,TGTGCCAGCAGTGCTGGCGAAACTTCGGGGGATACGCAGTATTTT
TRBV20-1,.,.,TRBJ2-1,CSARDWRDQFF,TGCAGTGCTAGAGATTGGCGGGACCAGTTCTTC
TRBV28,.,TRBD1,TRBJ2-1,CASSPGTVSREQFF,TGTGCCAGCAGTCCCGGGACAGTGTCTAGGGAGCAGTTCTTC
TRBV7-8,.,.,TRBJ1-4,CASSLEATTNEKLLF,TGTGCCAGCAGCTTAGAGGCAACAACTAATGAAAAACTGCTTTTT
TRBV10-3,.,TRBD1,TRBJ2-7,CATSRQGGEEQYF,TGTGCCACCAGCAGACAGGGCGGTGAGGAGCAGTACTTC
TRBV28,.,TRBD2,TRBJ2-2,CASIPSGRALTGELFF,TGTGCCAGCATTCCTAGCGGGAGGGCCTTGACCGGGGAGCTGTTTTTT
TRBV11-3,.,TRBD2,TRBJ2-2,CASSPGLAPNTGELFF,TGTGCCAGCAGCCCCGGACTAGCGCCAAACACCGGGGAGCTGTTTTTT
TRBV15,few,.,TRBJ2-7,CATSGGAREQYF,TGTGCCACCAGTGGGGGGGCGCGCGAGCAGTACTTC
TRBV5-1,.,.,TRBJ2-6,CASSLPINSGANVLTF,TGCGCCAGCAGCTTGCCTATAAACTCTGGGGCCAACGTCCTGACTTTC
TRBV2,few,.,TRBJ1-1,CASSAGGVRTEAFF,TGTGCCAGCAGTGCTGGAGGGGTAAGGACTGAAGCTTTCTTT
TRBV11-1,.,TRBD2,TRBJ2-5,CASRSGRGGRETQYF,TGTGCCAGCAGATCCGGGCGGGGGGGCCGAGAGACCCAGTACTTC
TRBV15,.,.,TRBJ1-2,CATSRGLLYGYTF,TGTGCCACCAGCAGAGGACTCCTCTATGGCTACACCTTC
TRBV6-5,.,TRBD1,TRBJ2-7,CASSVGQGFSYEQYF,TGTGCCAGCAGCGTGGGACAGGGGTTTTCCTACGAGCAGTACTTC
TRBV7-9,.,.,TRBJ2-3,CASSLSNPGVILDTQYF,TGTGCCAGCAGCTTAAGCAACCCAGGGGTGATTTTAGATACGCAGTATTTT
TRBV15,.,TRBD1,TRBJ2-7,CATSRATFQGAYEQYF,TGTGCCACCAGCAGAGCTACTTTTCAGGGGGCTTACGAGCAGTACTTC
TRBV3-1/TRBV3-2,.,.,TRBJ2-7,CASSQERYGLYYEQYF,TGTGCCAGCAGCCAAGAAAGGTATGGACTATATTACGAGCAGTACTTC
TRBV2,few,.,TRBJ1-5,CASSEARGSQPQHF,TGTGCCAGCAGTGAAGCAAGGGGAAGTCAGCCCCAGCATTTT
TRBV16,.,TRBD1,TRBJ2-1,CASSRTGGSLTGEQFF,TGTGCCAGCAGTCGGACAGGGGGCTCCCTTACGGGTGAGCAGTTCTTC
TRBV23-1,once,.,TRBJ1-2,CASSPITAFGYTF,TGCGCCAGCAGCCCAATCACAGCATTTGGCTACACCTTC
TRBV28,.,TRBD2,TRBJ2-3,CASSLLAGGPTDTQYF,TGTGCCAGCAGTTTACTAGCGGGAGGGCCCACAGATACGCAGTATTTT
TRBV4-3,.,TRBD2,TRBJ2-1,CASSRRREGYNEQFF,TGCGCCAGCAGCCGTCGTCGGGAGGGATACAATGAGCAGTTCTTC
TRBV24-1,once,TRBD2,TRBJ2-3,CATRRGIGGRVDTQYF,TGTGCCACCCGTCGAGGGATTGGCGGGAGGGTAGATACGCAGTATTTT
TRBV5-8,.,TRBD1,TRBJ1-1,CASSPTGKGEAFF,TGTGCCAGCAGCCCGACAGGGAAGGGTGAAGCTTTCTTT
TRBV24-1,.,TRBD1,TRBJ2-1,CATRKPGQGGYNEQFF,TGTGCCACCAGGAAACCGGGACAGGGAGGCTACAATGAGCAGTTCTTC
TRBV11-3,few,TRBD2,TRBJ2-1,CASSRSPLAGGPRDEQFF,TGTGCCAGCAGCAGGTCCCCCCTAGCGGGAGGGCCTCGGGATGAGCAGTTCTTC
TRBV19,.,TRBD2,TRBJ2-7,CASSIVGLAEEEQYF,TGTGCCAGTAGTATAGTAGGGCTAGCGGAAGAAGAGCAGTACTTC
TRBV10-1,few,.,TRBJ2-2,CASSDARRGGTGELFF,TGCGCCAGCAGTGATGCGAGGCGGGGAGGCACCGGGGAGCTGTTTTTT
TRBV9,.,TRBD2,TRBJ2-3,CASSLTSGRTDTQYF,TGTGCCAGCAGTCTGACTAGCGGACGCACAGATACGCAGTATTTT
TRBV5-3,.,.,TRBJ1-1,CARSHPGTPNTEAFF,TGTGCCAGAAGTCATCCAGGGACACCGAACACTGAAGCTTTCTTT
TRBV7-3,.,TRBD1,TRBJ2-1,CASSLAPGTGFNEQFF,TGTGCCAGCAGCTTAGCCCCCGGGACAGGGTTCAATGAGCAGTTCTTC
TRBV9,few,TRBD2,TRBJ2-1,CASSTTSGDYNEQFF,TGTGCCAGCAGCACCACTAGCGGGGACTACAATGAGCAGTTCTTC
TRBV18,.,.,TRBJ2-7,CASSQAGQSYEQYF,TGTGCCAGCTCTCAGGCAGGACAAAGCTACGAGCAGTACTTC
TRBV7-2,.,.,TRBJ2-7,CASSLASGAYFSYEQYF,TGTGCCAGCAGCTTAGCGAGTGGAGCCTATTTTTCCTACGAGCAGTACTTC
TRBV2,.,TRBD1,TRBJ1-5,CASRYGTGGSQPQHF,TGTGCCAGCAGATACGGGACAGGGGGCAGCCAGCCCCAGCATTTT
TRBV28,.,TRBD2,TRBJ2-3,CASRRTSGNTDTQYF,TGTGCCAGCAGGAGGACTAGCGGGAACACAGATACGCAGTATTTT
TRBV4-1,.,.,TRBJ1-1,CASSQTVMNTEAFF,TGCGCCAGCAGCCAGACAGTGATGAACACTGAAGCTTTCTTT
TRBV4-2,.,TRBD2,TRBJ2-3,CASSLLDWTSHKVQSTDTQYF,TGTGCCAGCAGCCTCCTCGACTGGACTAGCCACAAAGTACAGAGCACAGATACGCAGTATTTT
TRBV6-2/TRBV6-3,.,.,TRBJ2-3,CASSYSDSGTDTQYF,TGTGCCAGCAGTTACTCAGACAGTGGGACAGATACGCAGTATTTT
TRBV21-1,.,.,TRBJ2-1,CASSKAHGGASYNEQFF,TGTGCCAGCAGCAAAGCCCACGGGGGGGCCTCCTACAATGAGCAGTTCTTC
TRBV30,.,TRBD1,TRBJ2-7,CAWTPMDRDYEQYF,TGTGCCTGGACCCCCATGGACAGGGACTACGAGCAGTACTTC
TRBV2,.,TRBD2,TRBJ2-3,CASSGMTSGSTDTQYF,TGTGCCAGCAGTGGGATGACTAGCGGGAGCACAGATACGCAGTATTTT
TRBV28,.,TRBD2,TRBJ2-1,CASRWREFNEQFF,TGTGCCAGCAGATGGCGGGAGTTCAATGAGCAGTTCTTC
TRBV4-3,once,.,TRBJ2-1,CASSQSVHEQFF,TGCGCCAGCAGCCAATCCGTCCATGAGCAGTTCTTC